These 17 T cell receptor beta chains originate from one sample sequenced in a study of blood T cell repertoires in COVID-19. Assay used: immunoSEQ multiplex PCR; TCRdb lists only in-frame clones, some missing. The repertoire holds tens of thousands of clones, roughly 86% seen once, with under 8.5% in the top ten. Input material: peripheral blood. These receptors were obtained from a man of 80 years or more with active or convalescent COVID-19.

The rearrangement uses TRBV7-9 and TRBJ2-1, with TRBD1 matching 9 bases. The CDR3 is made up of 15 amino acids. Losses at the gene ends were 5 bases for V and 8 bases for J; bases not matched to a gene: 10. Germline V lookup: CDR1 SEHNR, CDR2 FQNEAQ (reference sequence). This CDR3 reads CASSTGTGSTHEQFF. In DNA form, the CDR3 reads TGTGCCAGCAGCACCGGGACAGGGAGTACCCATGAGCAGTTCTTC. The whole variable domain, remainder taken from reference TRBV7-9 and TRBJ2-1, is DTGVSQNPRHKITKRGQNVTFRCDPISEHNRLYWYRQTLGQGPEFLTYFQNEAQLEKSRLLSDRFSAERPKGSFSTLEIQRTEQGDSAMYLCASSTGTGSTHEQFFGPGTRLTVL.

The chain recombines TRBV28 with TRBJ2-3; 7 positions match TRBD1. V lost 6 bases and J lost 6; bases outside the gene matches: 9. The CDR3 runs to 14 residues. CDR1 is MDHEN and CDR2 is SYDVKM in the germline V gene. The CDR3 DNA sequence: TGTGCCAGCAGGCGACAGGGTCCTGGGGATACGCAGTATTTT. It specifies CASRRQGPGDTQYF.

The chain links TRBV28 to TRBJ1-3, with a weak D call TRBD1 (5 bases). Trimming took 3 bases from V and 3 from J, leaving 15 bases between them. The CDR3 is 16 residues long. The germline V gene has CDR1 MDHEN and CDR2 SYDVKM. CDR3 bases: TGTGCCAGCAGTTTTGAAGGCAGGGCGAGTGGAAACACCATATATTTT. Its translation is CASSFEGRASGNTIYF.

This chain joins TRBV5-8 and TRBJ2-4; TRBD1 matches at 10 bases. The CDR3 length is 15 residues. Per the germline V gene, CDR1 is SGHTS and CDR2 is YDEGEE. J was trimmed by 9 bases and V by 4 bases; bases with no gene match: 10. The CDR3 sequence: CASSVRDRGSSIQYF. CDR3 DNA sequence: TGTGCCAGCAGCGTCCGGGACAGGGGTTCGAGCATTCAGTACTTC.

V is TRBV4-2 and J is TRBJ1-4; TRBD1 might be the D (6 bases). CDR3 length: 16 residues. Between the trimmed V and J ends, which lost 1 base and 0 bases, there was a span of 9 bases. Germline values: CDR1 LGHNA, CDR2 YNFKEQ. The CDR3 region is CASSQAQGATNEKLFF. In DNA form, the CDR3 reads TGTGCCAGCAGCCAAGCACAGGGTGCAACTAATGAAAAACTGTTTTTT.

This clone has a single count. The genes are TRBV2 and TRBJ2-1; D unclear. V shed 4 bases and J shed 4 bases, with 8 bases lying between them. The germline V gene encodes CDR1 SNHLY and CDR2 FYNNEI. The CDR3 has 13 amino acids. This chain's CDR3 is CASSGQNYNEQFF. CDR3 bases: TGTGCCAGCAGTGGCCAGAATTACAATGAGCAGTTCTTC.

The rearrangement uses TRBV5-8 and TRBJ1-3; no clear D gene. The CDR3 runs 17 residues. The V end was cut by 4 bases, the J end by 0 bases, with 17 bases between. The germline CDR1 and CDR2 sequences are SGHTS and YDEGEE. CDR3 bases: TGTGCCAGCAGCCGATATTTGGCACAGTCCTCTGGAAACACCATATATTTT. The encoded protein is CASSRYLAQSSGNTIYF.

The chain joins TRBV7-9 to TRBJ2-7, with a possible D match to TRBD1 (5 bases). Germline CDR1 SEHNR, CDR2 FQNEAQ (reference sequence). The CDR3 is 15 amino acids. Trimming removed 5 bases at V and 1 base at J, with 15 bases between. CDR3 sequence: CASSPSAAGSYEQYV. CDR3 sequence (DNA): TGTGCCAGCAGCCCCTCAGCCGCAGGGTCCTACGAGCAGTACGTC.

This rearrangement joins TRBV5-1 to TRBJ2-4, with 9 positions matching TRBD1. Trimming cost V 2 bases and J 0 bases; bases outside gene matches: 6. Germline CDR1 SGHRS, CDR2 YFSETQ. The CDR3 runs 17 residues. In DNA form, the CDR3 reads TGCGCCAGCAGCTTTACAGGGACAGGGAAAGCCAAAAACATTCAGTACTTC. It specifies CASSFTGTGKAKNIQYF.

This clone was picked up one time. The chain recombines TRBV6-5 with TRBJ1-5, with 7 bases fitting TRBD1. This CDR3 comprises 14 residues. V shed 7 bases, J shed 9 bases, and the junction held 12 bases outside the gene matches. Germline V lookup: CDR1 MNHEY, CDR2 SVGAGI. The CDR3 protein is CASITQGSGRPQHF. For the CDR3, the DNA is TGTGCCAGCATCACACAGGGGAGTGGAAGGCCCCAGCATTTT.

This clone was detected a few times. The chain carries TRBV4-1 and TRBJ1-1; D possibly corresponds to TRBD1 (6 bases). Germline V gives CDR1 MGHRA, CDR2 YSYEKL. This CDR3 comprises 16 residues. The germline V and J ends were trimmed by 0 bases and 3 bases, with 14 bases remaining between them. The DNA for the CDR3 is TGCGCCAGCAGCCAAGAAGGAGGCAGGGGCGACACTGAAGCTTTCTTT. Translated, it gives CASSQEGGRGDTEAFF.

The V call is TRBV27, the J call TRBJ2-2; no reliable D call. The CDR3 runs 14 residues. Per the germline V gene, CDR1 is MNHEY and CDR2 is SMNVEV (reference sequence). V lost 7 bases, J lost 2 bases, and 11 bases lay in between. The CDR3 loop is CASKPTPNTGELFF. The CDR3 region has the DNA TGTGCCAGCAAACCTACGCCAAACACCGGGGAGCTGTTTTTT.

This clone came up once. The gene calls are TRBV16 and TRBJ1-2; the D gene is possibly TRBD1 (6 bases). From germline, CDR1 is KGHSY and CDR2 FQNENV. The CDR3 runs 13 residues. V was clipped by 2 bases and J by 2 bases, with 6 bases between them. This CDR3 is CASSQTGNYGYTF. Written as DNA, the CDR3 is TGTGCCAGCAGCCAAACAGGGAACTATGGCTACACCTTC.

The chain carries TRBV27 and TRBJ2-3; D is perhaps TRBD2 (6 bases). Trimming left V 2 bases short and J 1 base short, with 13 bases between. The CDR3 is 16 residues long. Germline CDR1 and CDR2: MNHEY and SMNVEV (reference sequence). Here the CDR3 DNA reads TGTGCCAGCAGTTTAAGGGCCCAGCGGGGCACAGATACGCAGTATTTT. It translates to CASSLRAQRGTDTQYF.

The rearrangement links TRBV19 to TRBJ1-6; D gene ambiguous. Trimming left V 3 bases short and J 1 base short, with 4 bases between. The CDR3 covers 14 residues. Germline lookup yields CDR1 LNHDA and CDR2 SQIVND (reference sequence). This CDR3 reads CASSISSYNSPLHF. In DNA form, the CDR3 reads TGTGCCAGTAGTATCTCGTCCTATAATTCACCCCTCCACTTT.

In this sample, this clone turned up once. J is TRBJ1-2 and V is TRBV25-1; D is perhaps TRBD1 (5 bases). The V end was cut by 6 bases, the J end by 4 bases, with 15 bases between. The germline gives CDR1 MGHDK, CDR2 SYGVNS. CDR3 size: 14 residues. CDR3 in DNA: TGTGCCAGCAGCGAGCAGGGTATTGGCTATGGCTACACCTTC. This encodes CASSEQGIGYGYTF.

This chain joins TRBV5-1 and TRBJ2-1; D uncertain. CDR1 is SGHRS and CDR2 is YFSETQ in the germline V gene. The CDR3 covers 15 residues. V dropped 6 bases and J dropped 2 bases, with 15 bases sitting between them. This CDR3 reads CASTPVGLAYNEQFF. The CDR3 DNA follows: TGCGCCAGCACCCCGGTGGGCTTGGCCTACAATGAGCAGTTCTTC.